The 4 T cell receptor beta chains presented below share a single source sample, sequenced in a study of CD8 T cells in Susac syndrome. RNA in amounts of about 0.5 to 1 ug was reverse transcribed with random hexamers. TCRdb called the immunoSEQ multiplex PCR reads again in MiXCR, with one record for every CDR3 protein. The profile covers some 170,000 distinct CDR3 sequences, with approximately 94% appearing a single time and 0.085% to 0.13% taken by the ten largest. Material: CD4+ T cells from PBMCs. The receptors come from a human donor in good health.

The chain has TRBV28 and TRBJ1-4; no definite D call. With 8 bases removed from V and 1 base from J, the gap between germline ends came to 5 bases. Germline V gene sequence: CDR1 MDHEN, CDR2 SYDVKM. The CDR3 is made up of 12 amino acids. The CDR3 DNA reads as TGTGCCAGCGAAGGAACTAATGAAAAACTGTTTTTT. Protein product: CASEGTNEKLFF.

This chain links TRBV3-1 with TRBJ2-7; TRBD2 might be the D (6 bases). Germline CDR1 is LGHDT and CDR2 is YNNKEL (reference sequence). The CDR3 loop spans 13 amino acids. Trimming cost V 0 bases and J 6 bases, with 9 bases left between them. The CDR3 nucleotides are TGTGCCAGCAGCCAAGAAAGGAGGGGCGAGCAGTACTTC. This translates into CASSQERRGEQYF.

The CDR3 is CSVEGGWDTGELFF. DNA for the CDR3: TGCAGCGTTGAAGGAGGCTGGGACACCGGGGAGCTGTTTTTT. This chain connects TRBV29-1 to TRBJ2-2; D unclear. The CDR3 length is 14 residues. Between the trimmed V and J ends, which lost 1 base and 3 bases, there was a span of 9 bases. CDR1 is SQVTM, CDR2 ANQGSEA, per germline.

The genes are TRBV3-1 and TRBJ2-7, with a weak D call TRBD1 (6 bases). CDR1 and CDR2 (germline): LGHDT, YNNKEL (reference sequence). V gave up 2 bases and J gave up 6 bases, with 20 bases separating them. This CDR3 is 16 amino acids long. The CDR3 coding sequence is TGTGCCAGCAGCCAACCTTGGGGCAGGGGCTCTCGCGAGCAGTACTTC. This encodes CASSQPWGRGSREQYF.